Below, 20 T cell receptor beta chains from the same sample are listed, as sequenced in a study of blood T cell repertoires in COVID-19. The repertoire was sequenced with immunoSEQ multiplex PCR; TCRdb's copy has only in-frame clones and lacks some. The data hold about 110,000 clones, with about 79% observed a single time. The material sequenced was peripheral blood. These receptors were obtained from an elderly woman with active or convalescent COVID-19.

This clone came up many times. The chain joins TRBV10-2 to TRBJ2-7, with 13 nucleotides matching TRBD2. V trimming: 2 bases; J trimming: 5 bases; junction bases outside the gene matches: 15. The CDR3 consists of 19 residues. From germline, CDR1 is WSHSY and CDR2 SAAADI. CDR3 nucleotides: TGCGCCAGCAGTGAGACGGGACAGGGAAGGACTAGCGGGAGCCACGAGCAGTACTTC. Its protein product is CASSETGQGRTSGSHEQYF.

V and J are TRBV18 and TRBJ1-6, with 8 bases that match TRBD1. CDR3 length equals 17 residues. CDR1 is KGHSH and CDR2 is LQKENI in the germline V gene. The junction had 11 bases not matched to a gene; V was cut back by 4 bases and J by 6 bases. The CDR3 here is CASSLISGQGSNSPLHF. The DNA for the CDR3 is TGTGCCAGCTCACTCATAAGCGGACAGGGAAGTAATTCACCCCTCCACTTT. Full variable domain (outside the CDR3, taken from reference TRBV18 and TRBJ1-6): NAGVMQNPRHLVRRRGQEARLRCSPMKGHSHVYWYRQLPEEGLKFMVYLQKENIIDESGMPKERFSAEFPKEGPSILRIQQVVRGDSAAYFCASSLISGQGSNSPLHFGNGTRLTVT.

This clone was counted only a few times. The chain has TRBV13 and TRBJ1-1, with D uncertain. The germline V gene encodes CDR1 PRHDT and CDR2 FYEKMQ (reference sequence). The CDR3 consists of 14 residues. With 3 bases removed from V and 2 bases from J, the gap between germline ends came to 10 bases. Here the CDR3 DNA reads TGTGCCAGCAGCTTGACGGAACTAAACACTGAAGCTTTCTTT. It is translated as CASSLTELNTEAFF.

This rearrangement joins TRBV3-1 (or the pseudogene TRBV3-2) to TRBJ1-4, with D unresolved. This CDR3 is built from 14 residues. V shed 4 bases and J shed 8 bases, with 14 bases lying between them. Germline V gives CDR1 LGHDT, CDR2 YNNKEL (reference sequence). The chain's CDR3 is CASSPGPSKEKLFF. The CDR3 DNA is TGTGCCAGCAGCCCAGGTCCCTCGAAAGAAAAACTGTTTTTT.

The chain couples TRBV27 to TRBJ1-2, with TRBD1 matching 7 bases. The CDR3 has 15 residues. Per the germline V gene, CDR1 is MNHEY and CDR2 is SMNVEV (reference sequence). V lost 3 bases, J lost 3 bases, and 7 bases stayed unmatched. As DNA, the CDR3 is TGTGCCAGCAGTTTCCGCCGACAGGGAGACTATGGCTACACCTTC. It translates to CASSFRRQGDYGYTF.

The J gene is TRBJ2-1, the V gene TRBV27; D is perhaps TRBD2 (6 bases). The CDR3 has 13 residues. V was shortened by 2 bases and J by 8 bases, with 10 bases between the two germline ends. Germline lookup yields CDR1 MNHEY and CDR2 SMNVEV (reference sequence). CDR3 protein: CASSLRRDDEQFF. CDR3 in DNA: TGTGCCAGCAGTTTACGGCGGGATGATGAGCAGTTCTTC.

The chain combines TRBV2 with TRBJ1-6; TRBD1 matches 8 bases. The CDR3 has 15 amino acids. CDR1 is SNHLY, CDR2 FYNNEI, per germline. V was clipped by 5 bases and J by 7 bases; unmatched bases: 7. CDR3 loop: CASSLMTGVNSPLHF. The CDR3 nucleotides are TGTGCCAGCAGTTTAATGACAGGGGTGAATTCACCCCTCCACTTT.

The gene calls are TRBV7-8 and TRBJ1-5; TRBD1 matches 7 bases. The CDR3 covers 15 residues. J lost 6 bases, V lost 5 bases, and 10 bases had no gene match. The V gene's germline CDR1 is SGHVS and CDR2 FQNEAQ. CDR3 nucleotide sequence: TGTGCCAGCAGCCCTGACCTACAGGGGCTTCAGCCCCAGCATTTT. Its translation: CASSPDLQGLQPQHF.

This chain uses TRBV28 with TRBJ2-1; 7 nucleotides match TRBD2. Germline assignment: CDR1 MDHEN and CDR2 SYDVKM. V lost 7 bases, J lost 6 bases, and 12 bases stayed unmatched. The CDR3 length is 15 residues. In DNA form, the CDR3 reads TGTGCCAGCACCCCCTGGGGGGGAGAGGGCAATGAGCAGTTCTTC. Translation: CASTPWGGEGNEQFF.

This sequence joins TRBV4-1 and TRBJ1-5, with TRBD1 matching 7 bases. J gave up 4 bases and V 4 bases, and 7 bases lay outside the gene matches. The CDR3 is 15 amino acids. CDR1 MGHRA and CDR2 YSYEKL come from the germline V gene. The CDR3 is CASSRAGGMNQPQHF. The CDR3 DNA sequence: TGCGCCAGCAGCCGCGCAGGGGGAATGAATCAGCCCCAGCATTTT.

V usage is TRBV7-9 and J usage is TRBJ1-3, with a weak D call TRBD1 (6 bases). Per the germline V gene, CDR1 is SEHNR and CDR2 is FQNEAQ (reference sequence). This CDR3 is built from 17 residues. The V and J ends lost 3 bases and 0 bases respectively, with 15 bases between them. This chain's CDR3 is CASSFNRAPTSGNTIYF. Here the CDR3 DNA reads TGTGCCAGCAGCTTCAACAGGGCCCCGACCTCTGGAAACACCATATATTTT. The whole variable domain, filled in from reference TRBV7-9 and TRBJ1-3, reads DTGVSQNPRHKITKRGQNVTFRCDPISEHNRLYWYRQTLGQGPEFLTYFQNEAQLEKSRLLSDRFSAERPKGSFSTLEIQRTEQGDSAMYLCASSFNRAPTSGNTIYFGEGSWLTVV.

The chain recombines TRBV7-3 with TRBJ2-5, with 7 bases that match TRBD1. The CDR3 runs to 15 residues. V gave up 4 bases and J gave up 1 base; unmatched junction bases: 6. The V gene's germline CDR1 is SGHTA and CDR2 FQGTGA. For the CDR3, the DNA is TGTGCCAGCAGCTCCCAACAGGGGCCCCAAGAGACCCAGTACTTC. Its translation: CASSSQQGPQETQYF.

The V call is TRBV6-5, the J call TRBJ1-1, with 7 bases identical to TRBD1. The V gene's germline CDR1 is MNHEY and CDR2 SVGAGI. Trimming took 0 bases from V and 8 from J; bases not matched to a gene: 12. This CDR3 spans 16 amino acids. CDR3 sequence: CASSYSAGGSGFEAFF. The CDR3 DNA sequence: TGTGCCAGCAGTTACTCTGCAGGGGGGAGCGGTTTCGAAGCTTTCTTT.

The rearrangement uses TRBV2 and TRBJ2-7; 7 nucleotides match TRBD1. J gave up 3 bases and V 10 bases, and 6 bases lay outside the gene matches. CDR1 SNHLY and CDR2 FYNNEI come from the germline V gene. This CDR3 contains 12 residues. CDR3 region: CAIRDSYYEQYF. The CDR3 bases are TGTGCCATCCGGGACAGCTACTACGAGCAGTACTTC. The variable domain in full, with the rest retrieved from reference TRBV2 and TRBJ2-7, is EPEVTQTPSHQVTQMGQEVILRCVPISNHLYFYWYRQILGQKVEFLVSFYNNEISEKSEIFDDQFSVERPDGSNFTLKIRSTKLEDSAMYFCAIRDSYYEQYFGPGTRLTVT.

J is TRBJ2-5 and V is TRBV5-1; 10 nucleotides align to TRBD1. Germline CDR1 and CDR2: SGHRS and YFSETQ. The CDR3 length is 14 residues. After removal of 3 bases from V and 3 bases from J, the junction contained 2 bases not matched to a gene. The chain's CDR3 is CASSYGTGEETQYF. CDR3 nucleotide sequence: TGCGCCAGCAGCTACGGGACAGGGGAAGAGACCCAGTACTTC.

The sample holds one count of this clone. The gene calls are TRBV5-1 and TRBJ2-1; D call uncertain. Trimming left V 1 base short and J 0 bases short, with 8 bases between. This CDR3 region has 15 residues. Germline V lookup: CDR1 SGHRS, CDR2 YFSETQ. CDR3 coding DNA: TGCGCCAGCAGCTTGAGCGCGGTCTCCTACAATGAGCAGTTCTTC. Encoded protein: CASSLSAVSYNEQFF.

The rearrangement links TRBV2 to TRBJ1-1; 7 nucleotides match TRBD1. Germline V lookup: CDR1 SNHLY, CDR2 FYNNEI. V gave up 6 bases and J gave up 5 bases; unmatched junction bases: 12. CDR3 length: 15 residues. CDR3 residues: CASRAMTGLGTEAFF. The CDR3 DNA reads as TGTGCCAGCAGGGCGATGACAGGGCTGGGGACTGAAGCTTTCTTT.

The gene calls are TRBV19 and TRBJ2-7, with 11 positions matching TRBD2. The CDR3 spans 18 residues. V lost 4 bases to trimming and J lost 1 base; unmatched junction nucleotides: 12. Germline V CDR1 and CDR2: LNHDA, SQIVND (reference sequence). The CDR3 is CASSNLISGTSGSYEQYF. CDR3 bases: TGTGCCAGTAGTAACCTTATTTCCGGGACTAGCGGTTCCTACGAGCAGTACTTC.

This sequence joins TRBV5-4 and TRBJ2-1, with 9 bases lining up with TRBD2. This CDR3 contains 17 residues. Unmatched junction bases numbered 8, after V lost 0 bases and J lost 4 bases. Germline V gene data show CDR1 as SGHNT and CDR2 as YYREEE (reference sequence). This CDR3 is CASSLGEGLAGYNEQFF. CDR3 bases: TGTGCCAGCAGCTTGGGGGAGGGGCTAGCGGGATACAATGAGCAGTTCTTC. Combining the CDR3 with reference TRBV5-4 and TRBJ2-1 gives the whole variable domain ETGVTQSPTHLIKTRGQQVTLRCSSQSGHNTVSWYQQALGQGPQFIFQYYREEENGRGNFPPRFSGLQFPNYSSELNVNALELDDSALYLCASSLGEGLAGYNEQFFGPGTRLTVL.

The chain employs TRBV6-5 and TRBJ1-2; 8 positions match TRBD1. Trimming took 6 bases from V and 4 from J; bases not matched to a gene: 7. CDR3 length: 14 residues. Germline values: CDR1 MNHEY, CDR2 SVGAGI. The CDR3 DNA reads TGTGCCAGCAGCCGCGGACAGGGCGTCTATGGCTACACCTTC. As protein: CASSRGQGVYGYTF.